Listed below are T cell receptor beta chains from one sample, sequenced in a study of cytotoxic CD8 clonotypes in ibrutinib-treated CLL. The method was immunoSEQ multiplex PCR; TCRdb's version includes in-frame clones alone and lacks a portion of them. The sample shows over 250,000 clones, approximately 76% of them seen only once. The sample in question was PBMCs, obtained at disease progression, from a patient treated with ibrutinib. Receptors originate from a human donor with chronic lymphocytic leukemia. CDR3s include the opening cysteine and the closing phenylalanine or tryptophan. Some rows have no size entry. The others give once, few or many, or a class for an expanded clone.

clone size: .; V gene: TRBV27; CDR3 protein: CASRPGLAVYEQFF
clone size: .; V gene: TRBV5-4; CDR3 protein: CASRSDRGPGYTF
clone size: .; V gene: TRBV18; CDR3 protein: CASSPLPGHGPYEQYF
clone size: .; V gene: TRBV5-6; CDR3 protein: CASSLVFGHQETQYF
clone size: .; V gene: TRBV18; CDR3 protein: CASSPRAVGELFF
clone size: .; V gene: TRBV2; CDR3 protein: CASSPRQAGVDEQYF
clone size: .; V gene: TRBV7-9; CDR3 protein: CASSRTGYQETQYF
clone size: once; V gene: TRBV11-2; CDR3 protein: CASSTGTGGWVSYEQYF
clone size: .; V gene: TRBV5-1; CDR3 protein: CASSGATSGRASNEQFF
clone size: .; V gene: TRBV28; CDR3 protein: CASSFTGGLQPQHF
clone size: .; V gene: TRBV25-1; CDR3 protein: CASSSVPGQGNEKLFF
clone size: .; V gene: TRBV27; CDR3 protein: CASSLDHQGDTQYF
clone size: few; V gene: TRBV5-6; CDR3 protein: CARGGSGWGYTF
clone size: .; V gene: TRBV7-6; CDR3 protein: CASSLGSRLGRPTSSYNEQFF
clone size: .; V gene: TRBV20-1; CDR3 protein: CSADTTREQFF
clone size: .; V gene: TRBV5-1; CDR3 protein: CASSLGSGPYEQYF
clone size: once; V gene: TRBV11-2; CDR3 protein: CASSPGGNQETQYF
clone size: .; V gene: TRBV7-6; CDR3 protein: CASSSRPVTDTQYF
clone size: .; V gene: TRBV7-6; CDR3 protein: CASSLGPHNEQFF
clone size: .; V gene: TRBV7-8; CDR3 protein: CASSLAKSGPSDYGYTF
clone size: few; V gene: TRBV21-1; CDR3 protein: CASTSWSRQGYEQYF
clone size: .; V gene: TRBV11-1; CDR3 protein: CASSLAGGWTEAFF
clone size: few; V gene: TRBV10-3; CDR3 protein: CAISQGPGAYGYTF
clone size: once; V gene: TRBV4-1; CDR3 protein: CASSHPGGDTQYF
clone size: few; V gene: TRBV15; CDR3 protein: CATSRDRTGGTQYF
clone size: .; V gene: TRBV6-6; CDR3 protein: CASSPSGKAGEQYF
clone size: .; V gene: TRBV4-1; CDR3 protein: CASSQSTGTNYGYTF
clone size: once; V gene: TRBV29-1; CDR3 protein: CSVETGGAYEQYF
clone size: few; V gene: TRBV7-2; CDR3 protein: CASSTAGPLTDTQYF
clone size: .; V gene: TRBV29-1; CDR3 protein: CSVRGRTGQTQYF
clone size: .; V gene: TRBV13; CDR3 protein: CASSLGPRTGGDSPLHF
clone size: .; V gene: TRBV10-3; CDR3 protein: CAIKSAGTGNTGELFF
clone size: .; V gene: TRBV29-1; CDR3 protein: CSAESLPSYEQYF
clone size: few; V gene: TRBV4-1; CDR3 protein: CASSLRTDSNQPQHF
clone size: .; V gene: TRBV9; CDR3 protein: CASSVSRSANEQFF
clone size: .; V gene: TRBV6-5; CDR3 protein: CASSYSWGDPYEQYF
clone size: .; V gene: TRBV19; CDR3 protein: CASSTGGANTGELFF
clone size: .; V gene: TRBV29-1; CDR3 protein: CSAAPQGRQETQYF
clone size: .; V gene: TRBV19; CDR3 protein: CASSMKNPYEQYF
clone size: few; V gene: TRBV2; CDR3 protein: CASYWRENTSHEQYF
clone size: .; V gene: TRBV5-6; CDR3 protein: CASNPYNYVGYGYTF
clone size: .; V gene: TRBV11-1; CDR3 protein: CASSSRLVTGELFF
clone size: .; V gene: TRBV29-1; CDR3 protein: CSVSTGTSGSYEQYF
clone size: .; V gene: TRBV7-6; CDR3 protein: CASSLSYEGQPQHF
clone size: .; V gene: TRBV9; CDR3 protein: CASSTSGTSRGNEQFF
clone size: once; V gene: TRBV6-6; CDR3 protein: CASSYSGSSGNTIYF
clone size: .; V gene: TRBV20-1; CDR3 protein: CSASREETQYF
clone size: few; V gene: TRBV29-1; CDR3 protein: CSVGQGGDTQYF
clone size: .; V gene: TRBV27; CDR3 protein: CASSVLTSGLQETQYF
clone size: .; V gene: TRBV18; CDR3 protein: CASSPPDSRRVRYF
clone size: once; V gene: TRBV11-2; CDR3 protein: CASSLEGRVPDTQYF
clone size: few; V gene: TRBV7-6; CDR3 protein: CASSLKWGYEQYF
clone size: .; V gene: TRBV7-2; CDR3 protein: CASSTLAGGTYEQYF
clone size: .; V gene: TRBV5-1; CDR3 protein: CASSPYQGNEQFF
clone size: .; V gene: TRBV5-6; CDR3 protein: CASSFLGQPYEQYF